The TCR beta chain described here comes from a study of Ad26.COV2.S vaccination and SARS-CoV-2 variants. The CDR3 has 13 residues. Germline V gives CDR1 SGDLS, CDR2 YYNGEE. V dropped 7 bases and J dropped 2 bases, with 13 bases sitting between them. Sample treatment: roughly 19 received Ad26.COV2.S at low or high dose, single or two shots; roughly 5 received placebo; per-sample allocation not given. Samples came from day 63 after the first vaccine or placebo injection. An Ad26 vector was used to express Wuhan-strain SARS-CoV-2 spike as the vaccine. Sequencing was performed with immunoSEQ multiplex PCR; in TCRdb, only in-frame clones are kept and a portion is missing. Altogether 300,000 to 350,000 clones are present, 85% to 90% being singletons, with the ten largest covering around 5.5%. Study-level results: After vaccination, substantial breadth of spike-specific CD8+ and CD4+ responses was reported. Vaccine recipients showed a spike-specific TCR breadth that was higher than in placebo recipients.

In the case of this clone: Its antigen is undetermined.

The J gene is TRBJ2-7, the V gene TRBV9; D is perhaps TRBD1 (5 bases). The sample consisted of peripheral blood, taken in a trial of Ad26.COV2.S vaccine versus placebo. The clonotype was recovered from a person aged 18-60 years who received the Ad26.COV2.S COVID-19 vaccine or a placebo. The CDR3 is CASARQIAYEQYF. CDR3 coding DNA: TGTGCCAGCGCTCGACAGATCGCCTACGAGCAGTACTTC.